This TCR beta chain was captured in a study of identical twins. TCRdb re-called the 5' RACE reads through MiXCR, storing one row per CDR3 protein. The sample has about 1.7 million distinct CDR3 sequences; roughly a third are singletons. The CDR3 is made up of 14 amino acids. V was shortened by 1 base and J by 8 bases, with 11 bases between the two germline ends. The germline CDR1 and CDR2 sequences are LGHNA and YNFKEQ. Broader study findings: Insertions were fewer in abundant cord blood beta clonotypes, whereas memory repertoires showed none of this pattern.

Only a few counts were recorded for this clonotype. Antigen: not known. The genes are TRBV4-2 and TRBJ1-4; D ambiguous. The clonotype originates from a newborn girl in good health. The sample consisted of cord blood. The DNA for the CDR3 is TGTGCCAGCAGCCAAGCGGAGAGTGGCGAAAAACTGTTTTTT. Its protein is CASSQAESGEKLFF.